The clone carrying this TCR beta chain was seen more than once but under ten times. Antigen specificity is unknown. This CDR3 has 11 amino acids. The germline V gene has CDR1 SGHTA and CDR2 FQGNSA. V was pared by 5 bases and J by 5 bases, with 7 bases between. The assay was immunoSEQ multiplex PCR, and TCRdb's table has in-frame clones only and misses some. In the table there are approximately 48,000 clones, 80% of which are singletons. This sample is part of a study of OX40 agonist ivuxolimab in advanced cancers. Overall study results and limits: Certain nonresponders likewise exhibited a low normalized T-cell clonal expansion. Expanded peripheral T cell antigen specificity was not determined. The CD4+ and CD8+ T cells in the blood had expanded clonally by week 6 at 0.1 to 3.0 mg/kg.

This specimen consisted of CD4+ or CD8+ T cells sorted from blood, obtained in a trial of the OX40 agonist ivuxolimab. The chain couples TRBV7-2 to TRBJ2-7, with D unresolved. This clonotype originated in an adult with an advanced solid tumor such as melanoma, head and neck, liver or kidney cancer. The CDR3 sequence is CASSPNHEQYF. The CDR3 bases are TGTGCCAGCAGCCCCAACCACGAGCAGTACTTC.